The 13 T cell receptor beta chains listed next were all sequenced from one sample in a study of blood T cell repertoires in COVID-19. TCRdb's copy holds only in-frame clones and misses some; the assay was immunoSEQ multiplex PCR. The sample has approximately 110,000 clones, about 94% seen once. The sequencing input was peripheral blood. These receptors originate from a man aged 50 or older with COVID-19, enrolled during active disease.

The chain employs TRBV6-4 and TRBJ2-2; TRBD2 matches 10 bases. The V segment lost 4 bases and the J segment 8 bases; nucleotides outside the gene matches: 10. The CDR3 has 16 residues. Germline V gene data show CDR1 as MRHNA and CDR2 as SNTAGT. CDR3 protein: CASSGVAGGVDGELFF. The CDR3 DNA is TGTGCCAGCAGTGGGGTAGCGGGAGGAGTCGATGGGGAGCTGTTTTTT.

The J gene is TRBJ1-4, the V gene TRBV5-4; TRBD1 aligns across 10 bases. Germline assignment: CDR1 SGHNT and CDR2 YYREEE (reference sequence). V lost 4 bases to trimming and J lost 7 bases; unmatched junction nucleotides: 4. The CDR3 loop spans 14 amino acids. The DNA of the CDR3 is TGTGCCAGCAGCCCCGGGACAGGGGTTGAAAAACTGTTTTTT. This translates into CASSPGTGVEKLFF. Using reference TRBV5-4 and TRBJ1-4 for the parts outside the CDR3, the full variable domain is ETGVTQSPTHLIKTRGQQVTLRCSSQSGHNTVSWYQQALGQGPQFIFQYYREEENGRGNFPPRFSGLQFPNYSSELNVNALELDDSALYLCASSPGTGVEKLFFGSGTQLSVL.

CDR3 sequence reads: CASSPQGSEQYV. DNA for the CDR3: TGTGCCAGCTCACCGCAGGGGTCCGAGCAGTACGTC. This chain links TRBV18 with TRBJ2-7, with D perhaps matching TRBD1 (6 bases). Trimming took 3 bases from V and 6 from J, leaving 9 bases between them. The germline V gene encodes CDR1 KGHSH and CDR2 LQKENI. The CDR3 consists of 12 residues.

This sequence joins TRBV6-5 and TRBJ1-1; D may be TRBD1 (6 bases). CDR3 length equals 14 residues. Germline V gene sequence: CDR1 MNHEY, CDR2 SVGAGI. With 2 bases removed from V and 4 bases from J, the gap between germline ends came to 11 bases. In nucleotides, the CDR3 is TGTGCCAGCAGTTACGTGGGAGGGGGCACTGAAGCTTTCTTT. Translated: CASSYVGGGTEAFF.

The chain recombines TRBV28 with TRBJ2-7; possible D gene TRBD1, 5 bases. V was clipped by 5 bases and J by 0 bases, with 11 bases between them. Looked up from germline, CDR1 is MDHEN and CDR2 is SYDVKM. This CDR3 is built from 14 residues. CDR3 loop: CASSNYDSSYEQYV. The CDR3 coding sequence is TGTGCCAGCAGTAACTACGACAGCTCCTACGAGCAGTACGTC.

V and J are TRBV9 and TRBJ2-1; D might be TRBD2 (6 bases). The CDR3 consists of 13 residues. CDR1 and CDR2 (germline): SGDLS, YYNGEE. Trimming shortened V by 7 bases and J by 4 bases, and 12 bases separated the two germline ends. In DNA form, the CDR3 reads TGTGCCAGCCAGCGGACTACGTACAATGAGCAGTTCTTC. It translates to CASQRTTYNEQFF.

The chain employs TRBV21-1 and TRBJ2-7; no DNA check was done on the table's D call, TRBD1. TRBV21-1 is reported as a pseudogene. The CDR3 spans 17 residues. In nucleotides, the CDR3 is TGTGCCAGCAGCAAAGACCCAGGGACAGGGGGCACCTACGAGCAGTACGTC. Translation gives CASSKDPGTGGTYEQYV.

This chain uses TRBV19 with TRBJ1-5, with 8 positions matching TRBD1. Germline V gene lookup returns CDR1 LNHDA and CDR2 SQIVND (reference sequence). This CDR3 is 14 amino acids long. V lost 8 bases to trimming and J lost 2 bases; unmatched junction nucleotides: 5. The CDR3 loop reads CASSKQGGNQPQHF. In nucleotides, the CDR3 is TGTGCCAGTTCCAAACAGGGGGGCAATCAGCCCCAGCATTTT.

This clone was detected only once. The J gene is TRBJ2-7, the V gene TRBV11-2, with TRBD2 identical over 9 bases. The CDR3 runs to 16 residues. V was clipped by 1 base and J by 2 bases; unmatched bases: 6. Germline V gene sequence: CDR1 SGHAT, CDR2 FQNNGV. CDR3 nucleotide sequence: TGTGCCAGCAGCTTAGCTCAGCGGGAGGTCCCCTACGAGCAGTACTTC. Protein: CASSLAQREVPYEQYF.

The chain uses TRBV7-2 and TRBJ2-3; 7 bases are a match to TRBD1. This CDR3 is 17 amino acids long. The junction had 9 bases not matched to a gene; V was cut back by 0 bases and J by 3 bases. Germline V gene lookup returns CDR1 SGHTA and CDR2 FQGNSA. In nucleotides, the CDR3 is TGTGCCAGCAGCTTAGCCCTGAAGGGGGCGCTGACAGATACGCAGTATTTT. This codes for CASSLALKGALTDTQYF.

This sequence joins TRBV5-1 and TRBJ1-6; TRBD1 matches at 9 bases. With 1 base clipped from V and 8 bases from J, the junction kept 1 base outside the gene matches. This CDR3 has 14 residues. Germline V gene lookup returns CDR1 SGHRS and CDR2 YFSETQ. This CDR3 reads CASSLRTGDSPLHF. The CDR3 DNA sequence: TGCGCCAGCAGCTTGCGGACAGGGGATTCACCCCTCCACTTT.

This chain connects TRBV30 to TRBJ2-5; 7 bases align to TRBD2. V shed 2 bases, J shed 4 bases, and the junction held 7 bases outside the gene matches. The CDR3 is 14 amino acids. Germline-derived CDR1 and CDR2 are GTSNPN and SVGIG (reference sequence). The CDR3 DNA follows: TGTGCCTGGAGTAGGACTAGTCTTGGAGAGACCCAGTACTTC. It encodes CAWSRTSLGETQYF.

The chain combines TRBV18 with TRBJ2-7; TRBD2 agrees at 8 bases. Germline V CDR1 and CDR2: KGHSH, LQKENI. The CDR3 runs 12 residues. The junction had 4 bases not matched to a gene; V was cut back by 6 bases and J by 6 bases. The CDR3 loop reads CASSLGRGEQYV. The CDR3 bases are TGTGCCAGCTCCCTCGGGAGGGGCGAGCAGTACGTC.